These 7 T cell receptor beta chains were all obtained from the same sample, sequenced in a study of T cells in Graves' hyperthyroidism and ophthalmopathy. There were TCR beta CDR3 regions amplified from RNA transcripts. In the first-round RT-PCR of the TCR CDR3, the HTBI primer set was used. TCRdb processed the multiplex PCR reads anew with MiXCR; each CDR3 protein has one entry. The repertoire consists of roughly 400,000 distinct CDR3 sequences, with roughly 13% occurring once and the leading ten covering over 25%. Source material: blood. The origin of the receptors is a man between 50 and 59 years old with Graves' ophthalmopathy.

This clonotype showed up many times. V gene TRBV20-1 combines with J gene TRBJ2-1, with D possibly TRBD1 on 6 matching bases. V was trimmed by 2 bases and J by 4 bases, leaving 18 bases between them. Germline CDR1 is DFQATT and CDR2 is SNEGSKA (reference sequence). This CDR3 is built from 16 residues. The CDR3 is CSARPILRGRYNEQFF. CDR3 nucleotides: TGCAGTGCTAGACCGATACTAAGGGGGAGATACAATGAGCAGTTCTTC.

The chain combines TRBV3-1 with TRBJ2-5; 7 nucleotides match TRBD2. The CDR3 length is 14 residues. Germline lookup yields CDR1 LGHDT and CDR2 YNNKEL (reference sequence). The ends lost 4 bases at V and 2 bases at J; junction bases unmatched: 4. CDR3 in amino acids: CASSPSGKQETQYF. CDR3 DNA sequence: TGTGCCAGCAGCCCTAGCGGAAAGCAAGAGACCCAGTACTTC.

This clonotype has a count of ten or more. The chain carries TRBV18 and TRBJ2-3, with D maybe TRBD1 (5 bases). Per the germline V gene, CDR1 is KGHSH and CDR2 is LQKENI. This CDR3 spans 15 amino acids. Trimming pared 5 bases from V and 0 bases from J, leaving 12 bases between. CDR3 sequence: CASSSTGHSTDTQYF. CDR3 coding DNA: TGTGCCAGCTCATCCACAGGACACAGCACAGATACGCAGTATTTT.

This clonotype was observed at least ten times. The rearrangement joins TRBV4-1 to TRBJ2-7, with TRBD1 identical over 7 bases. The J segment lost 0 bases and the V segment lost 4 bases, leaving 9 bases of the junction unmatched. In germline, CDR1 is MGHRA, CDR2 YSYEKL. CDR3 length: 16 residues. The CDR3, as DNA: TGCGCCAGCAGCCTAACCCTTACAGGGGCCTCCTACGAGCAGTACTTC. Its protein is CASSLTLTGASYEQYF.

This clonotype was found many times. V gene TRBV12-3 or TRBV12-4 combines with J gene TRBJ1-6; TRBD1 matches at 8 bases. Unmatched junction bases numbered 7, after V lost 5 bases and J lost 7 bases. The CDR3 is 15 amino acids. DNA for the CDR3: TGTGCCAGCAGTCCAGGACAGGGCGGCAATTCACCCCTCCACTTT. As protein: CASSPGQGGNSPLHF.

The V and J genes are TRBV5-1 and TRBJ2-1; the match to TRBD2 covers 12 bases. The CDR3 runs 14 residues. Germline assignment: CDR1 SGHRS and CDR2 YFSETQ. V lost 6 bases to trimming and J lost 7 bases; unmatched junction nucleotides: 5. CDR3 DNA sequence: TGCGCCAGCACCGGGACTAGCGGGCCTAATGAGCAGTTCTTC. It yields the protein CASTGTSGPNEQFF.

This clonotype was seen many times. In DNA, the CDR3 is TGTGCCAGCAGAAGACCTAGGAGTAATGAGCAGTTCTTC. Protein product: CASRRPRSNEQFF. The rearrangement links TRBV12-3 or TRBV12-4 to TRBJ2-1, with D uncertain. V lost 6 bases and J lost 7, with 13 bases in between. This CDR3 is 13 amino acids long.